This is a list of T cell receptor beta chains from one sample in a study of cytomegalovirus exposure and HLA in healthy donors. TCRdb's table, derived via immunoSEQ multiplex PCR, lists solely in-frame clones and lacks some. Here the sample spans roughly 120,000 clones, 75% being singletons. Sequencing was done on a sample of PBMCs. All receptors derive from a middle-aged woman in good health and CMV-seropositive. The CDR3 runs from the conserved cysteine through the conserved F or W. Fields, in order: V gene, J gene, clone size, D gene, CDR3 protein, CDR3 DNA. D genes are given only for firm matches. Not all rows give a size; the values are once, few, many and, for expanded clones, a class.

TRBV5-1,TRBJ2-3,NA,NA,CASSLAGGLSTDTQYF,TGCGCCAGCAGCTTGGCTGGGGGACTCAGCACAGATACGCAGTATTTT
TRBV19,TRBJ1-5,NA,TRBD1,CASIGRTGASGQPQHF,TGTGCCAGTATAGGCCGGACAGGGGCTTCGGGACAGCCCCAGCATTTT
TRBV6-4,TRBJ1-1,NA,NA,CASSPGGTIEAFF,TGTGCCAGCAGCCCTGGAGGGACCATTGAAGCTTTCTTT
TRBV4-3,TRBJ2-7,NA,TRBD1,CASSQGPGGPYEQYF,TGCGCCAGCAGCCAAGGGCCAGGGGGACCCTACGAGCAGTACTTC
TRBV4-3,TRBJ1-5,NA,TRBD1,CASSQDSRGAYQPQHF,TGCGCCAGCAGCCAAGACAGCAGGGGGGCATATCAGCCCCAGCATTTT
TRBV7-6,TRBJ2-5,NA,NA,CASSSFQETQYF,TGTGCCAGCAGCTCATTTCAAGAGACCCAGTACTTC
TRBV5-1,TRBJ1-6,few,NA,CASRRGADSPLHF,TGCGCCAGCAGGCGGGGGGCTGATTCACCCCTCCACTTT
TRBV6-1,TRBJ2-6,NA,TRBD1,CASSERVRGRGIGANVLTF,TGTGCCAGCAGTGAAAGGGTCAGGGGGCGAGGGATTGGGGCCAACGTCCTGACTTTC
TRBV6-5,TRBJ2-4,NA,NA,CARPGDLAKNIQYF,TGTGCCAGGCCCGGAGACCTAGCCAAAAACATTCAGTACTTC
TRBV19,TRBJ2-2,NA,TRBD1,CASREQGQKSGELFF,TGTGCCAGTAGGGAGCAGGGACAGAAGTCCGGGGAGCTGTTTTTT
TRBV19,TRBJ1-1,NA,NA,CATAGGNRDTEAFF,TGTGCCACCGCGGGAGGGAATCGAGACACTGAAGCTTTCTTT
TRBV11-2,TRBJ2-7,NA,TRBD1,CASSYGTGLYEQYF,TGTGCCAGCAGCTACGGGACAGGGCTATACGAGCAGTACTTC
TRBV27,TRBJ1-1,once,TRBD1,CASSLGTGDLNTEAFF,TGTGCCAGCAGTTTAGGGACAGGGGACCTGAACACTGAAGCTTTCTTT
TRBV7-9,TRBJ2-5,few,TRBD2,CASSSPETSGREETQYF,TGTGCCAGCAGCTCCCCCGAGACTAGCGGGAGAGAAGAGACCCAGTACTTC
TRBV28,TRBJ1-1,NA,NA,CASSLLGAVTEAFF,TGTGCCAGCAGTTTGCTGGGGGCGGTTACTGAAGCTTTCTTT
TRBV4-1,TRBJ2-7,NA,TRBD2,CASSPSLGGVVREQYF,TGCGCCAGCAGCCCCTCCCTCGGGGGGGTGGTTCGCGAGCAGTACTTC
TRBV9,TRBJ2-7,NA,TRBD1,CASSVRDRGSYEQYF,TGTGCCAGCAGCGTCCGGGACAGGGGGTCCTACGAGCAGTACTTC
TRBV6-1,TRBJ1-3,NA,TRBD1,CASSEEGGPPGNTIYF,TGTGCCAGCAGTGAGGAAGGGGGCCCTCCTGGAAACACCATATATTTT
TRBV7-9,TRBJ1-5,NA,TRBD1,CASSKTGGEQPQHF,TGTGCCAGCAGCAAGACAGGGGGGGAACAGCCCCAGCATTTT
TRBV9,TRBJ2-1,NA,TRBD2,CASSGGSGGPRNEQFF,TGTGCCAGCAGCGGGGGGAGCGGGGGACCACGCAATGAGCAGTTCTTC
TRBV14,TRBJ1-2,NA,NA,CASSQDLNYGYTF,TGTGCCAGCAGCCAAGATCTAAACTATGGCTACACCTTC
TRBV29-1,TRBJ1-2,NA,NA,CSVLAYGFGDGYTF,TGCAGCGTTCTCGCCTACGGTTTCGGGGATGGCTACACCTTC
TRBV4-1,TRBJ1-3,NA,NA,CASSPIDSAGNTIYF,TGCGCCAGCAGCCCTATCGACTCAGCTGGAAACACCATATATTTT
TRBV6-5,TRBJ1-2,few,NA,CASSRGGAGGYTF,TGTGCCAGCAGTCGTGGGGGGGCGGGTGGCTACACCTTC
TRBV19,TRBJ1-5,NA,NA,CASSIALNQPQHF,TGTGCCAGTAGTATAGCCCTAAATCAGCCCCAGCATTTT
TRBV6-5,TRBJ1-3,NA,NA,CASSYYRSGNTIYF,TGTGCCAGCAGTTATTACAGATCTGGAAACACCATATATTTT